The present T cell receptor (beta chain) was sequenced within a study of blood T cell repertoires in COVID-19. The wider study: There were acute and convalescent COVID-19 samples, and they came from the United States, Italy and Spain. PBMCs, B-cell-depleted T cells, or T cells were the source of the cDNA or gDNA that made up the material.

Original processing notes: Reference gene primer amplification in the assay estimated nucleated cell counts. Sequenced by immunoSEQ multiplex PCR; TCRdb stores in-frame clones only, minus some. V and J calls and clone size come straight from that table; D and trimming were deduced from the DNA. The sample yields some 200,000 clones, around 80% seen once. This clone was counted many times. Losses at the gene ends were 8 bases for V and 1 base for J; bases not matched to a gene: 1. The CDR3 contains 12 residues. CDR1 MNHEY and CDR2 SMNVEV come from the germline V gene (reference sequence). This chain joins TRBV27 and TRBJ2-5, with 7 bases matching TRBD1. This clonotype was sampled from a human donor in a cohort sampled during active COVID-19. Sequencing was carried out using peripheral blood. DNA for the CDR3: TGTGCCAGCGGACAGGTCCAAGAGACCCAGTACTTC. It specifies CASGQVQETQYF.